This passage covers 9 T cell receptor beta chains from one sample sequenced in a study of read filtering for tumor transcriptome and immune sequencing. From roughly 390 ng of RNA, a library with molecular barcoded alpha/delta and beta/gamma adaptors was made. TCRdb reprocessed the reads with MiXCR, giving one entry per CDR3 protein. The table lists around 130,000 distinct CDR3 sequences, 13% of them singletons, with just under 8.5% in the top ten. Sequenced: a population of CD138-negative cells sorted from bone marrow. Source of these receptors: a donor at least 40 years old with multiple myeloma.

The sample holds many counts of this clonotype. The J gene is TRBJ2-1, the V gene TRBV29-1; perhaps TRBD2 as D (5 bases). V shed 4 bases and J shed 0 bases, with 10 bases lying between them. Germline V CDR1 and CDR2: SQVTM, ANQGSEA. The length of the CDR3 is 14 residues. This chain's CDR3 is CSVVARSSYNEQFF. CDR3 bases: TGCAGCGTTGTAGCGCGAAGCTCCTACAATGAGCAGTTCTTC.

As for this clonotype: Just one base apart from a much larger clone, this may be a read error. The V and J genes are TRBV30 and TRBJ1-1; D gene unclear. CDR1 and CDR2 (germline): GTSNPN, SVGIG (reference sequence). CDR3 length: 15 residues. DNA of the CDR3: TGTGCCTGGAGTGTCCCCCGGCCCGGAAATTCACCCCTCCGCTTT. Residues: CAWSVPRPGNSPLRF.

This clonotype was detected only once. V and J are TRBV7-9 and TRBJ1-1; 7 nucleotides agree with TRBD1. The CDR3 runs 15 residues. Germline CDR1 reads SEHNR; CDR2 reads FQNEAQ (reference sequence). With 5 bases clipped from V and 7 bases from J, the junction kept 13 bases outside the gene matches. CDR3 residues: CASSPGQPGGVEAFF. The DNA for the CDR3 is TGTGCCAGCAGCCCGGGACAGCCAGGGGGAGTTGAAGCTTTCTTT.

A few counts support this clonotype. A much more abundant neighbour one base away suggests this may be a read error. The chain employs TRBV12-3 or TRBV12-4 and TRBJ1-5, with D tentatively TRBD1 (6 bases). This CDR3 has 14 amino acids. CDR3 nucleotides: TGTGCCGGCAGTTTGAACAGGGACAATCAGCCCCAGCATTTT. It yields the protein CAGSLNRDNQPQHF.

This clonotype was found many times. The chain combines TRBV11-1 with TRBJ1-1; D gene unclear. Germline V CDR1 and CDR2: SGHAT, FQDESV (reference sequence). The ends were cut back, 3 bases at V and 3 bases at J, with 17 bases in the middle. The length of the CDR3 is 16 residues. This chain's CDR3 is CASSLYSASWDTEAFF. Here the CDR3 DNA reads TGTGCCAGCAGCTTGTACTCGGCCAGCTGGGACACTGAAGCTTTCTTT.

This clonotype showed up many times. V usage is TRBV14 and J usage is TRBJ2-3; D is uncertain. Trimming took off 1 base at V and 9 bases at J, with 5 bases between the two ends. The CDR3 is 11 amino acids. Germline V gene lookup returns CDR1 SGHDN and CDR2 FVKESK. The CDR3 region is CASSQALTQYF. The CDR3 DNA sequence: TGTGCCAGCAGCCAAGCTTTGACGCAGTATTTT. The whole variable domain, remainder taken from reference TRBV14 and TRBJ2-3, is EAGVTQFPSHSVIEKGQTVTLRCDPISGHDNLYWYRRVMGKEIKFLLHFVKESKQDESGMPNNRFLAERTGGTYSTLKVQPAELEDSGVYFCASSQALTQYFGPGTRLTVL.

This clonotype was recorded many times. The gene calls are TRBV10-1 and TRBJ2-1, with D unclear. Deletions cut 4 bases from V and 1 base from J, with 8 bases between. The CDR3 runs 14 residues. CDR1 is WNHNN, CDR2 SYGVQD, per germline (reference sequence). CDR3 sequence (DNA): TGCGCCAGCAGTGGGTACGGTTCCTACAATGAGCAGTTCTTC. It is translated as CASSGYGSYNEQFF.

This clonotype was seen many times. The V call is TRBV5-8, the J call TRBJ1-1, with a possible D match to TRBD1 (5 bases). The V gene's germline CDR1 is SGHTS and CDR2 YDEGEE. The CDR3 runs to 11 residues. The CDR3 region has the DNA TGTGCTATAACAGGGAACACTGAAGCTTTCTTT. This gives the protein CAITGNTEAFF.

Concerning this clonotype itself: This may come from a read error, since a much larger clone is one base off. The chain carries TRBV4-1 and TRBJ1-5, with TRBD1 identical over 11 bases. CDR3 length equals 16 residues. The germline V gene encodes CDR1 MGHRA and CDR2 YSYEKL. The CDR3 DNA is TGCGCCGGCAGCCAAGACCGGGACAGGGGGTATCAGCCCCAGCATTTT. This gives the protein CAGSQDRDRGYQPQHF.